Following are 14 T cell receptor beta chains from one sample sequenced in a study of T cell repertoires in cytomegalovirus infection. These receptors lack a known antigen. One entry per CDR3 protein, called by TCRdb with MiXCR from the reads. This table holds approximately 1,000,000 distinct CDR3 sequences, approximately 31% found once. Sequences were derived from cultured CD8+ T cells from PBMCs, sampled from culture after CMV antigen stimulation. The receptors originated from a human donor in good health (CMV status not recorded). Some clones in this sample may be carry-over from other donors' samples.

This chain uses TRBV4-1 with TRBJ2-1; D gene uncertain. The ends were cut back, 4 bases at V and 10 bases at J, with 8 bases in the middle. The CDR3 consists of 11 residues. CDR1 and CDR2 (germline): MGHRA, YSYEKL. In DNA form, the CDR3 reads TGCGCCAGCAGCCTACAGAGGGAGCAGTTCTTC. Its translation is CASSLQREQFF.

A few counts support this clonotype. The chain links TRBV27 to TRBJ1-1; 7 bases are a match to TRBD1. With V trimmed by 1 base and J by 0 bases, 5 bases remained unmatched. This CDR3 has 16 amino acids. Germline V CDR1 and CDR2: MNHEY, SMNVEV (reference sequence). The CDR3 DNA is TGTGCCAGCAGTTTATTCTCAGGGGGGGTGAACACTGAAGCTTTCTTT. Protein product: CASSLFSGGVNTEAFF.

The J gene is TRBJ1-5, the V gene TRBV12-3 or TRBV12-4; D is ambiguous. This CDR3 has 13 amino acids. V was shortened by 4 bases and J by 5 bases, with 9 bases between the two germline ends. CDR3 bases: TGTGCCAGCAGTTCCGAGAGCTATCAGCCCCAGCATTTT. It is translated as CASSSESYQPQHF.

The chain is built from TRBV5-5 and TRBJ2-7; D tentatively fits TRBD1 or TRBD2 (5 bases each). Germline CDR1 SGHKS, CDR2 YYEKEE (reference sequence). V gave up 6 bases and J gave up 2 bases, with 18 bases separating them. The CDR3 has 15 amino acids. CDR3 sequence reads: CASTHPQGPTYEQYV. The CDR3 DNA sequence: TGTGCCAGCACCCACCCTCAGGGACCCACCTACGAGCAGTACGTC.

The chain has TRBV25-1 and TRBJ1-2, with D unresolved. Germline V lookup: CDR1 MGHDK, CDR2 SYGVNS. V was cut by 2 bases and J by 1 base, with 8 bases left in between. The CDR3 contains 14 residues. The CDR3 loop reads CASSEPQVNYGYTF. The CDR3 bases are TGTGCCAGCAGTGAACCTCAGGTTAACTATGGCTACACCTTC.

The rearrangement joins TRBV19 to TRBJ2-1, with D perhaps given as TRBD1 or TRBD2 (5 bases each). V was clipped by 0 bases and J by 0 bases, with 9 bases between them. Germline loops: CDR1 LNHDA, CDR2 SQIVND (reference sequence). The CDR3 is made up of 16 amino acids. CDR3 DNA sequence: TGTGCCAGTAGTATAGAGGGGACGAGCTCCTACAATGAGCAGTTCTTC. Translated, it gives CASSIEGTSSYNEQFF.

The rearrangement uses TRBV27 and TRBJ2-1; tentatively, D is TRBD1 (6 bases). Germline CDR1 reads MNHEY; CDR2 reads SMNVEV (reference sequence). V was cut by 6 bases and J by 5 bases, with 14 bases left in between. The CDR3 has 14 amino acids. DNA for the CDR3: TGTGCCAGCAGCGTCAGGGGTAACAACAATGAGCAGTTCTTC. It translates to CASSVRGNNNEQFF.

The gene calls are TRBV12-3 or TRBV12-4 and TRBJ2-5; 10 bases line up with TRBD2. This CDR3 is 17 amino acids long. The V segment lost 3 bases and the J segment 5 bases; nucleotides outside the gene matches: 12. The CDR3 DNA reads as TGTGCCAGCAGTTTCCCTAGCGGGGGTAACGGTGGGGAGACCCAGTACTTC. Translated, it gives CASSFPSGGNGGETQYF.

This clonotype was seen a handful of times. The V call is TRBV28, the J call TRBJ2-6; 8 bases align to TRBD1. The V segment lost 4 bases and the J segment 0 bases; nucleotides outside the gene matches: 5. Germline-derived CDR1 and CDR2 are MDHEN and SYDVKM. The CDR3 sequence is 17 residues long. Here the CDR3 DNA reads TGTGCCAGCAGTTGGACAGGGACCCGCTCTGGGGCCAACGTCCTGACTTTC. As protein: CASSWTGTRSGANVLTF.

The table lists this clonotype with many counts. This chain joins TRBV7-2 and TRBJ1-5; D might be TRBD1 (5 bases). Looked up from germline, CDR1 is SGHTA and CDR2 is FQGNSA. This CDR3 is 15 amino acids long. Trimming stripped 1 base from V and 7 bases from J, with 14 bases between. CDR3 region: CASSLGIGDGQPQHF. The CDR3 coding sequence is TGTGCCAGCAGCTTAGGGATTGGGGACGGCCAGCCCCAGCATTTT.

A note on this clonotype: Sequence at one end of the junction differs from germline and may be a read error. DNA for the CDR3: TGTGCCAGCGGCTTAAACCGGGGTGCGGAGACCCAGTACTTC. This gives the protein CASGLNRGAETQYF. The rearrangement joins TRBV7-9 to TRBJ2-5; D may be TRBD2 (5 bases). CDR1 is SEHNR, CDR2 FQNEAQ, per germline (reference sequence). This CDR3 contains 14 residues.

A few counts support this clonotype. The J gene is TRBJ1-6, the V gene TRBV19; 7 bases line up with TRBD1. After removal of 7 bases from V and 1 base from J, the junction contained 4 bases not matched to a gene. The germline V gene encodes CDR1 LNHDA and CDR2 SQIVND (reference sequence). The CDR3 spans 15 residues. The DNA of the CDR3 is TGTGCCAGTACCAGGGGGGTATCCTATAATTCACCCCTCCACTTT. It yields the protein CASTRGVSYNSPLHF.

This clonotype was counted a few times. The chain employs TRBV6-5 and TRBJ1-1, with D unresolved. Germline loops: CDR1 MNHEY, CDR2 SVGAGI. The V end was cut by 2 bases, the J end by 3 bases, with 10 bases between. CDR3 length: 14 residues. The CDR3 DNA sequence: TGTGCCAGCAGTTACGGGGAGGGTTACACTGAAGCTTTCTTT. Translated: CASSYGEGYTEAFF.

This clonotype has more than one count but fewer than ten. The CDR3 DNA sequence: TGTGCCAGCAGTTTAGCATCGACAGGGGGGCACTATGGCTACACCTTC. This encodes CASSLASTGGHYGYTF. V usage is TRBV12-3 or TRBV12-4 and J usage is TRBJ1-2, with 9 positions matching TRBD1. V gave up 0 bases and J gave up 3 bases; unmatched junction bases: 5. The CDR3 covers 16 residues.